This TCR beta chain emerged from a study of cytomegalovirus exposure and HLA in healthy donors (dated by TCRdb to 2015 to 2018). As for the study more broadly: An earlier analysis of roughly 500 of the donors reported 250 to 350 Gb of sequence data and 117 million unique TCR beta sequences obtained from about 180 million T cells. About 280 gigabases of sequencing data and approximately 92 million unique TCR sequences made up an early release that covered approximately 650 HLA-typed donors. Of the 300 to 500 genotyped donors, less than 85% were placed in the genetic ancestry cluster associated with self-reported Caucasian donors. The study aimed to test whether signatures of past pathogen exposure could be identified by cataloging public T cell receptors. The T cell repertoires of some 670 subjects were profiled by immunosequencing and related to cytomegalovirus serostatus. In addition to the first cohort of several hundred subjects, a separate validation cohort of under 150 different subjects was used. The study combined high-throughput TCR immunosequencing, statistical association of individual TCRs with disease status, and machine learning to predict cytomegalovirus infection status. In a later analysis, previously published TCR beta repertoires from 500 to 750 donors were re-analyzed and high-resolution HLA genotyping was added so that TCR occurrence patterns could be studied. Rather than drawing on any new phenotypic data, the later analysis identified candidate immune exposures from TCR beta sequences and the way those sequences occurred across donors. An earlier analysis of 500 to 650 of the donors applied high-throughput TCR beta sequencing to assess whether each TCR beta V gene segment acted as functional or pseudogenic. Donor age, sex, ethnicity and CMV serostatus were compiled together with the repertoire data. In a later genetic analysis, genome-wide SNP genotypes for about three fifths of the roughly 670 donors were used, and that subset was treated as a discovery cohort. All discovery cohort repertoires had been generated on a single sequencing platform. HLA typing included class I and class II loci at four-digit resolution. The number of donors typed differed by locus, with 629-630 for A, B, C, DRB1 and DQB1, roughly 520 for DQA1, approximately 580 for DPA1, and 450 to 480 for DPB1. Roughly 5 DR-DQ haplotypes were handled as single units for association and clustering because linkage in the cohort was strong. Among some 400 genotyped donors of the cohort, an average of 235,054 unique TCR beta nucleotide sequences were sequenced per donor, 15% to 20% of them non-productive.

General findings and caveats noted by the study authors: A later analysis found that TCR association rates varied across HLA loci, with DRB1 alleles showing the most associated TCRs and HLA-C alleles the fewest. In a later genetic analysis, fewer N-insertions in productive TCRs were reported among donors in an Asian-associated ancestry cluster than the roughly 670-donor mean. A later analysis found that HLA-associated TCR beta chains were more clonally expanded and had lower generation probabilities than equally common non-associated chains. When HLA alleles, especially DR and DQ, strongly co-occurred, TCR associations were difficult to assign to individual alleles. Cytomegalovirus status was reported to be diagnosed by the classifier with high specificity and sensitivity in both the original and validation cohorts. Most TCR sequences were observed very rarely across donors, whereas some public TCRs were present in many individuals. A further reported finding was that TCR beta sequences accurately predicted the HLA-A and HLA-B alleles for most subjects in the first cohort. In a later analysis, most CMV-associated TCR beta chains were found to appear HLA-restricted, with HLA associations seemingly driven largely by CMV exposure. The earlier analysis of about 600 of the donors excluded roughly 17 rarely observed V segments, including chromosome 9 orphons, because counts were too low. Three of the identified cytomegalovirus-associated TCR beta chains were confirmed in vitro to be specific for cytomegalovirus antigens. Broadly in line with IMGT annotations, most TCR beta V segments showed up in productive rearrangements about 87% or about 30% of the time in an earlier analysis of a few hundred of the donors. The study listed 164 TCR beta chains as associated with cytomegalovirus. A later analysis associated 15,000 to 20,000 TCR beta sequences with specific HLA alleles at a false discovery rate of 0.05. Some IMGT-functional V segments, including TRBV6-2 and TRBV6-3, could not be told apart with the 87-base-pair reads, so those segments were excluded. Sequencing depth was assumed to be roughly uniform across donors in the presence/absence analyses, though that assumption may not hold. The cohort was sequenced for TCR beta chains only, and without alpha or paired-chain data the features that could be detected were limited. A cluster of highly shared sequence variants was judged likely to be a technical artifact of the sequencing pipeline. The authors suggested that the approach could potentially be generalized to other disease states and immunological phenotypes. In a later analysis, several top co-occurrence clusters were reported to appear linked to parvovirus B19, influenza, CMV and Epstein-Barr virus. Linkage disequilibrium might explain the correlated functional status among segregating V segments, but an unknown experimental factor could not be ruled out. In a later genetic analysis, a missense DCLRE1C variant was associated with V-gene and J-gene trimming of TCR beta chains, and the association was replicated in an independent cohort. Because HLA typing was unavailable for some donors at each locus, only the typed subset was used in association tests. Immune exposure information for the cohort was limited to CMV serostatus.

Germline trimming amounts to 8 bases on V and 1 base on J, with 7 as the count of junction bases outside the gene matches. Taken from the germline V gene, the CDR1 and CDR2 loops are MDHEN and SYDVKM. From its cysteine to its phenylalanine, the CDR3 spans 14 amino acids. The CDR3 DNA has 42 bases and is translated from base 1. The cohort comprised more than 550 healthy bone marrow donors. All cohort members were sampled while nominally healthy, although unrecorded immune exposures were likely present. The donor tested CMV seropositive and was one of the 289 seropositive cohort members. A peripheral blood sample was collected from each donor, and TCR beta sequencing was performed on peripheral blood mononuclear cells. Genomic DNA extraction from the blood cell samples was performed with the Qiagen DNeasy Blood Extraction Kit. Receptor amplification or capture employed the immunoSEQ multiplex PCR assay. The multiplex PCR relied on a mix of 60 forward primers for TCR Vbeta segments and 13 reverse primers for TCR Jbeta segments. Amplification of the CDR3 region of rearranged TCR beta genes was performed with a multiplex PCR assay on genomic DNA. Amplified TCR beta libraries were sequenced as 87-base-pair reads on the Illumina HiSeq System. In the original analysis: A later analysis counted some 74 million unique TCR beta chains across the 550 to 700 repertoires, and 9 million to 14 million of these chains were shared by at least two donors. To remove PCR and sequencing errors, raw reads were error-corrected and collapsed into unique sequences using a nearest-neighbor algorithm that merged closely related sequences. V, D and J gene segments were assigned by aligning CDR3 sequences to IMGT reference sequences. Each retained sequence needed at least a six-nucleotide match to both a V gene segment and a J gene segment. Rearrangements were called productive when the CDR3 lacked stop codons and stayed in frame with V and J; all others were non-productive. Following IMGT convention, CDR3 was defined as the stretch from the second conserved V-encoded cysteine up to the conserved J-encoded phenylalanine. In an earlier analysis of around 600 of the donors, sequences lacking an unambiguous match to a single V gene segment were excluded. An earlier analysis of 587 of the donors called V segments functional above 56.7% productive rearrangements and segregating when the between-donor standard deviation exceeded 5%. A statistical classification framework was built for diagnosing cytomegalovirus status from the catalog of TCR beta chain sequences. A later analysis assigned V and J genes by comparing TCR nucleotide sequences with IMGT/GENE-DB human TR gene sequences. Using the TCRdist pipeline, a later analysis assigned CDR3 sequences along with most-parsimonious VDJ recombination scenarios. In a later analysis, each TCR beta chain was defined by its CDR3 amino acid sequence together with its V-gene family, and reads lacking a unique V-gene family were excluded. As a way to deal with suspected cross-contamination and a sequencing artifact, a later analysis dropped roughly 600 nucleotide sequences that were highly shared and had low generation probability. A later analysis calculated a clonal expansion index for each public chain from normalized within-repertoire ranks of inferred template counts. In a later analysis, generation probabilities were computed using a VDJ recombination model fitted to out-of-frame rearrangements, and the results were checked against IGoR. A later analysis scored TCR-TCR, TCR-HLA and TCR-CMV co-occurrence with hypergeometric tests, applying a repertoire-size bias correction to TCR pairs. A later analysis estimated false discovery rates by permuting HLA or CMV assignments 20 times. In a later analysis, co-occurring TCRs were grouped using DBSCAN, and TCRdist sequence similarity was added for clustering within HLA-allele-positive subsets. Repertoires with fewer than 30,000 or more than 120,000 public chains, plus five repertoires with anomalous nucleotide sharing, were excluded from co-occurrence clustering. Here the immuneACCESS table is served through TCRdb, limited to in-frame sequences with V and J called. Missing clones are a known gap in these copies; in checked studies unresolved V genes cover under half, and the rest lacks a known reason. V and J calls plus clone size are reproduced from that table; the DNA served to infer D and trimming. The sample includes some 200,000 clones, with 77% observed a single time. Roughly 2.6% of the sample is held by the ten biggest clonotypes.

Comments on this clone: The specificity of this receptor is unknown. No much larger clone is present one base from it, and per-base qualities are unavailable.

The chain is encoded by TRBV28 joined to TRBJ2-7; 8 bases in the middle match TRBD1. The sequence was obtained from a woman in her sixties in good health and CMV-seropositive. Sequenced sample: PBMCs. The DNA sequence is TGTGCCAGCCGGGCGACAGGGGCGTCCTACGAGCAGTACTTC. This encodes CASRATGASYEQYF.